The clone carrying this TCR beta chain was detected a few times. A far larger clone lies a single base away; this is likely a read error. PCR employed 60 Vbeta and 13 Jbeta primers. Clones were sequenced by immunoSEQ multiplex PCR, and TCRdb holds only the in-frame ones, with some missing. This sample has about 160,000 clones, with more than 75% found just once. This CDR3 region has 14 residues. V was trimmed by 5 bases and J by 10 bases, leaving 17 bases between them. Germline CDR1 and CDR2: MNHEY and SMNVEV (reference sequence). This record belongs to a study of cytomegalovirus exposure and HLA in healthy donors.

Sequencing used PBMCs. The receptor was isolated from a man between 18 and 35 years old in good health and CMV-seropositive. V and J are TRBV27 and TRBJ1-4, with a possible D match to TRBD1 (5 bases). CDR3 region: CASSRGGVYGKLFF. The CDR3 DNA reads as TGTGCCAGCAGTCGCGGGGGGGTTTATGGAAAACTGTTTTTT.